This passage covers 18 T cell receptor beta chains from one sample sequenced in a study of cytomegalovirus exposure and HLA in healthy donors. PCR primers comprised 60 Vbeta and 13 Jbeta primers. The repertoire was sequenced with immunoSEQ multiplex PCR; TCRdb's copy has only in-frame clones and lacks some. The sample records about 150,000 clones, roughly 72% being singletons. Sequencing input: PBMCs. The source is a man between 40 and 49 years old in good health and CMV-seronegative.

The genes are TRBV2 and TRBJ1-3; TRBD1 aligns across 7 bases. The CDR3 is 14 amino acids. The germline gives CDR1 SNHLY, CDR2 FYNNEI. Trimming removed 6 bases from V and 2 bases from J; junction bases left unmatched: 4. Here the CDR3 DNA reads TGTGCCAGCAGGAGGGGGCAGGCTGGAAACACCATATATTTT. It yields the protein CASRRGQAGNTIYF.

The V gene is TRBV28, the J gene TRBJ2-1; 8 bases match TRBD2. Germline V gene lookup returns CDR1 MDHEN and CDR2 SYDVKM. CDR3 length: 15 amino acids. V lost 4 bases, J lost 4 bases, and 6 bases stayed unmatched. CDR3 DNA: TGTGCCAGCAGTTCGACTAGCGCGACATACAATGAGCAGTTCTTC. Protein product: CASSSTSATYNEQFF.

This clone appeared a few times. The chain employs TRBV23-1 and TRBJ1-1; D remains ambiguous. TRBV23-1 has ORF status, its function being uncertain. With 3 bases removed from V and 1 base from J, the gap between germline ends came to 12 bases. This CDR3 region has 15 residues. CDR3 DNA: TGCGCCAGCAGTCACGGGGTATATGAGAACACTGAAGCTTTCTTT. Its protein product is CASSHGVYENTEAFF.

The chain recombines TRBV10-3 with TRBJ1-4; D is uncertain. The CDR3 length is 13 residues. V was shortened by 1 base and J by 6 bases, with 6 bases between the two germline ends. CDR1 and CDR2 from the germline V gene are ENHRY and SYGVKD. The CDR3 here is CAISELRDEKLFF. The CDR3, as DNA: TGTGCCATCAGTGAGTTAAGAGATGAAAAACTGTTTTTT.

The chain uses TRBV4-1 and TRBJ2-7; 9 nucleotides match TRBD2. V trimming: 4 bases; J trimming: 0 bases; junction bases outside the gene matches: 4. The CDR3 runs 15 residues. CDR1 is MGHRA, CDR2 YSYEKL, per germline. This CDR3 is CASSPPSGNSYEQYF. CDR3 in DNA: TGCGCCAGCAGCCCCCCTAGCGGGAACTCCTACGAGCAGTACTTC.

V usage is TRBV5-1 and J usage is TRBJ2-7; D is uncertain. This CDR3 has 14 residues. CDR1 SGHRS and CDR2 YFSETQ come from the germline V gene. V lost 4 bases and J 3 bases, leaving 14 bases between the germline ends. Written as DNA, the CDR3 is TGCGCCAGCAGCCTCAACGCAGATTACTACGAGCAGTACTTC. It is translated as CASSLNADYYEQYF.

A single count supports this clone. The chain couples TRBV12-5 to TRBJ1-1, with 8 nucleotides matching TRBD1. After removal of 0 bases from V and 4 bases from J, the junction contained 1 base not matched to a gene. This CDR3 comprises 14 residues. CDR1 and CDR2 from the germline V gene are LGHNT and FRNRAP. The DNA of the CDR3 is TGTGCTAGTGGTTTGGTACAGGGGGGCACTGAAGCTTTCTTT. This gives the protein CASGLVQGGTEAFF.

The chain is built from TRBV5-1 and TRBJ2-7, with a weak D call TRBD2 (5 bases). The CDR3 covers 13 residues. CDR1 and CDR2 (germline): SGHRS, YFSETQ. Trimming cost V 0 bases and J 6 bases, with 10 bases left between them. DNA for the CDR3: TGCGCCAGCAGCTTGGATCCCGGGGTCGAGCAGTACTTC. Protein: CASSLDPGVEQYF.

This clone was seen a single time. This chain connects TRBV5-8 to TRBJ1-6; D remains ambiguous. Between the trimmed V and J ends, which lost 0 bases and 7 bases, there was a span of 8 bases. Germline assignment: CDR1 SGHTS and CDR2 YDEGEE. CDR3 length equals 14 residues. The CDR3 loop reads CASSLARRNSPLHF. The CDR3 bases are TGTGCCAGCAGCTTGGCCCGGAGAAATTCACCCCTCCACTTT.

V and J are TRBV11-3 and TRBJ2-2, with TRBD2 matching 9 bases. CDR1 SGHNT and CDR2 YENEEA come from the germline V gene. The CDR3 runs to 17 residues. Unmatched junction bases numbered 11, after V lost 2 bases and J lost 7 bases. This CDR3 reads CASSLLAGGPFGGELFF. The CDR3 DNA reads TGTGCCAGCAGCTTACTTGCGGGAGGGCCGTTTGGCGGGGAGCTGTTTTTT.

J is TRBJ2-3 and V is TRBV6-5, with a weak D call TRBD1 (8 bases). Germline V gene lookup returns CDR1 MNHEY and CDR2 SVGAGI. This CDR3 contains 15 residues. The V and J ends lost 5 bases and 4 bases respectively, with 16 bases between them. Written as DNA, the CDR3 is TGTGCCAGCAGTCCGTCACAGGGGGGGGCAGATACGCAGTATTTT. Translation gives CASSPSQGGADTQYF.

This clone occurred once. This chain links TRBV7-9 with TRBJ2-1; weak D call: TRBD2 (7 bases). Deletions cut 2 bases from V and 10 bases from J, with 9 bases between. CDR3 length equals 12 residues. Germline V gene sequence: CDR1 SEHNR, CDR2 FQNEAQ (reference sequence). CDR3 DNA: TGTGCCAGCAGCTTAACGGGGGGCGAGCAGTTCTTC. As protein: CASSLTGGEQFF.

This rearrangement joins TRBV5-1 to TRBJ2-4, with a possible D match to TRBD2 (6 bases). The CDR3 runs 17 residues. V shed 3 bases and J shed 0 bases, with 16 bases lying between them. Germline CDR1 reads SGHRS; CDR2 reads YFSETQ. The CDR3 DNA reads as TGCGCCAGCAGCTACTTCCGGGACGGGAGAGCCAAAAACATTCAGTACTTC. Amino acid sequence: CASSYFRDGRAKNIQYF.

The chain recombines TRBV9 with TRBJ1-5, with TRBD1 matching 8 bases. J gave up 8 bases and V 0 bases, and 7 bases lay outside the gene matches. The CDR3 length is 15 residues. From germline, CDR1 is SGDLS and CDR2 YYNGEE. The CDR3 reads CASSVGQGAGEPQHF. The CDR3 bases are TGTGCCAGCAGCGTAGGGCAGGGGGCTGGGGAGCCCCAGCATTTT.

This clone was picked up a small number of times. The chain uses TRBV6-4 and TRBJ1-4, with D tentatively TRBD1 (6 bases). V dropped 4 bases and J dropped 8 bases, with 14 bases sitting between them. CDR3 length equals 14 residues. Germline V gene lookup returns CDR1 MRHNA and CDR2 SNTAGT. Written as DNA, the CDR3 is TGTGCCAGCAGTGTAGAACAGGGAAGCGAAAAACTGTTTTTT. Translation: CASSVEQGSEKLFF.

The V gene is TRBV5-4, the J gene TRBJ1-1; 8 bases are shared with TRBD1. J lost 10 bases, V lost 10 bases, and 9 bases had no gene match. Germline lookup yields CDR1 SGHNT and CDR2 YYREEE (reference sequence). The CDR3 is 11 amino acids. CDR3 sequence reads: CASSGGAGAFF. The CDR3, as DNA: TGTGCCTCTTCAGGGGGCGCGGGAGCTTTCTTT.

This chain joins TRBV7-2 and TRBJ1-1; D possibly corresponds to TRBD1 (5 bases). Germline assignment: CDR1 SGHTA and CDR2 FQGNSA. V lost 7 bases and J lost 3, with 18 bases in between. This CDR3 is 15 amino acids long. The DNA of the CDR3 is TGTGCCAGCACCCCTAGAGGTGGAGGGGACACTGAAGCTTTCTTT. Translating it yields CASTPRGGGDTEAFF.

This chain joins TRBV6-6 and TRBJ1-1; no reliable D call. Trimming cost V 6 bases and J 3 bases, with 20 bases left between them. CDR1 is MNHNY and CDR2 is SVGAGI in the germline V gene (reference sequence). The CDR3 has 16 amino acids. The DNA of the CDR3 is TGTGCCAGCAGCCCACGATCGCGGCGTGGCTACACTGAAGCTTTCTTT. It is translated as CASSPRSRRGYTEAFF.